These 3 T cell receptor beta chains share one sample of origin, sequenced in a study of cytomegalovirus exposure and HLA in healthy donors. PCR was performed using 60 Vbeta and 13 Jbeta primers. Assay used: immunoSEQ multiplex PCR; TCRdb lists only in-frame clones, some missing. The sample gives under 200,000 clones, about 70% of which show up once; approximately 1.8% is in the top ten. The sample consisted of PBMCs. The receptors were gathered from a woman in her 30s in good health and CMV-seronegative.

The J gene is TRBJ1-6, the V gene TRBV27; the match to TRBD1 covers 7 bases. Trimming removed 5 bases from V and 13 bases from J; junction bases left unmatched: 8. The length of the CDR3 is 13 residues. Germline V gives CDR1 MNHEY, CDR2 SMNVEV (reference sequence). This CDR3 is CASSEGAIPPLHF. The CDR3 DNA follows: TGTGCCAGCAGTGAGGGGGCGATCCCCCCCCTCCACTTT.

This clone was seen more than once but under ten times. Other DNA sequences within the sample encode an identical CDR3. The V call is TRBV12-5, the J call TRBJ2-3; 8 nucleotides line up with TRBD2. The CDR3 loop spans 14 amino acids. Looked up from germline, CDR1 is LGHNT and CDR2 is FRNRAP. Germline trimming cut 6 bases from V and 1 base from J; bases unmatched to any gene: 3. The CDR3 is CASGGRGGTDTQYF. As DNA, the CDR3 is TGTGCTAGTGGGGGGCGGGGGGGCACAGATACGCAGTATTTT.

This clone was detected only once. The CDR3 protein is CASNTAPYQPQHF. CDR3 in DNA: TGTGCCAGTAATACAGCACCTTATCAGCCCCAGCATTTT. J is TRBJ1-5 and V is TRBV19; D unresolved. Germline V CDR1 and CDR2: LNHDA, SQIVND (reference sequence). This CDR3 has 13 residues. V was pared by 7 bases and J by 5 bases, with 12 bases between.